This TCR beta chain was captured in a study of OX40 agonist ivuxolimab in advanced cancers. Some clones are missing from TCRdb's copy, which holds only in-frame ones; the method was immunoSEQ multiplex PCR. The repertoire consists of about 110,000 clones, with 75% to 95% occurring once and the leading ten covering around 0.64%. Trimming left V 2 bases short and J 8 bases short, with 12 bases between. The CDR3 is made up of 14 amino acids. Germline values: CDR1 KGHSH, CDR2 LQKENI. General study results and limits: Researchers did not determine the expanded peripheral T cells' antigen specificity.

A note on this clone: Its antigen is currently unknown.

Individuals having autoimmune disease history or systemic immunosuppression were not enrolled. The clonotype originates from an adult with an advanced solid tumor such as melanoma, head and neck, liver or kidney cancer. Source: CD4+ or CD8+ T cells sorted from blood, taken in a trial of the OX40 agonist ivuxolimab. This chain connects TRBV18 to TRBJ1-4; D gene ambiguous. The CDR3 nucleotides read TGTGCCAGCTCACCAGAACAGCCGGGGGAAAAACTGTTTTTT. Translation: CASSPEQPGEKLFF.